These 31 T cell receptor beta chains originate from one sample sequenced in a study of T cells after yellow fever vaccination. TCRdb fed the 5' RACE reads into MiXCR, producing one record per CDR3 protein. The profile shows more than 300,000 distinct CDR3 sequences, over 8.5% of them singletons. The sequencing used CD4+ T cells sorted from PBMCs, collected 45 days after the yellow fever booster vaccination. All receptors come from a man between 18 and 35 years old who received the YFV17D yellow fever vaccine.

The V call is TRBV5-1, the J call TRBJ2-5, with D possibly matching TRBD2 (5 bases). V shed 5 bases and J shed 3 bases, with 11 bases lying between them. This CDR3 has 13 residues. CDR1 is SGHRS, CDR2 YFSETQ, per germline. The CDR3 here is CASSFSGKETQYF. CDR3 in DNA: TGCGCCAGCAGTTTCTCCGGGAAAGAGACCCAGTACTTC.

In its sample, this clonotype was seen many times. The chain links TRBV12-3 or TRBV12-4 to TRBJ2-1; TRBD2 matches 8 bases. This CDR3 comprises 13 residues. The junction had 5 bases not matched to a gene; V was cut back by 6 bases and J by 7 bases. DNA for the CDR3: TGTGCCAGCAGCACCGGGACTAGGAATGAGCAGTTCTTC. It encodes CASSTGTRNEQFF.

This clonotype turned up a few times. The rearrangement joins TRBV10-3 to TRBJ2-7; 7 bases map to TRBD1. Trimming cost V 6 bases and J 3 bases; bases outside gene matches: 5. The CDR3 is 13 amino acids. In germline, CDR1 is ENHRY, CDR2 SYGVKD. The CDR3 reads CAIRGTALYEQYF. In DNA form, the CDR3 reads TGTGCCATCAGAGGGACAGCCCTCTACGAGCAGTACTTC.

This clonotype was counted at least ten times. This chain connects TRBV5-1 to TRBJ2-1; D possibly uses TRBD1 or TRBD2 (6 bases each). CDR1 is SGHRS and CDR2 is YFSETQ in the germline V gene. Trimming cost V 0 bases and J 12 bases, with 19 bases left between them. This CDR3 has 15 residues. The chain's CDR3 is CASSLVQSGAQGQFF. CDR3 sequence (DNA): TGCGCCAGCAGCTTGGTTCAGTCGGGGGCGCAAGGGCAGTTCTTC.

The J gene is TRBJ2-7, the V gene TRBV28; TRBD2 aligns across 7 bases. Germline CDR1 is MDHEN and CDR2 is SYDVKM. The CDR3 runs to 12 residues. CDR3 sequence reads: CATGSGGYEQYV. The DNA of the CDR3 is TGTGCAACCGGGTCGGGGGGCTACGAGCAGTACGTC.

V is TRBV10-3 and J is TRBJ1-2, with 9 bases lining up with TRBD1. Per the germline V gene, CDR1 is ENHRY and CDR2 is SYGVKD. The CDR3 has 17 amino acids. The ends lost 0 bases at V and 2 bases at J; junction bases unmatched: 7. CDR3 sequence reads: CAISESVGDRVNYGYTF. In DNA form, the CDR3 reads TGTGCCATCAGTGAGTCGGTAGGGGACAGGGTAAACTATGGCTACACCTTC.

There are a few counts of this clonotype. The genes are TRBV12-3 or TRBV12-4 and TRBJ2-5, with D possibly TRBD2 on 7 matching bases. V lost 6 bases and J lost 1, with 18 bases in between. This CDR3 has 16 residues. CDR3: CASSPLRGGGQETQYF. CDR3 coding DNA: TGTGCCAGCAGCCCATTGAGGGGAGGGGGCCAAGAGACCCAGTACTTC.

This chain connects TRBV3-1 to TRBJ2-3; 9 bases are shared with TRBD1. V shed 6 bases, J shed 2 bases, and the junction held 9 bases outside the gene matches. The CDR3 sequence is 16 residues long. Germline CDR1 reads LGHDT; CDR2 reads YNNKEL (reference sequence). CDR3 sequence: CASRITGTGYTDTQYF. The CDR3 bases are TGTGCCAGCAGGATAACCGGGACAGGGTACACAGATACGCAGTATTTT.

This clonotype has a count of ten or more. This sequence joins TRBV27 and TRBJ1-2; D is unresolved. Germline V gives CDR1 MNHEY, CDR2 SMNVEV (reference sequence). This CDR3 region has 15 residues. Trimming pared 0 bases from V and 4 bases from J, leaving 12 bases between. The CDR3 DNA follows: TGTGCCAGCAGTTTATCGGCCCCGGGGAGCTATGGCTACACCTTC. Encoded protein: CASSLSAPGSYGYTF.

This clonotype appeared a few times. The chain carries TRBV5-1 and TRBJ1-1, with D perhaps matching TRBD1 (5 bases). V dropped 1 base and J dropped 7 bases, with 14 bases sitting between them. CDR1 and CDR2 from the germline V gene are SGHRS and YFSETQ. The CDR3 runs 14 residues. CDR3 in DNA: TGCGCCAGCAGCTTGACGCCAGGGTCGGGTGAAGCTTTCTTT. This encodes CASSLTPGSGEAFF.

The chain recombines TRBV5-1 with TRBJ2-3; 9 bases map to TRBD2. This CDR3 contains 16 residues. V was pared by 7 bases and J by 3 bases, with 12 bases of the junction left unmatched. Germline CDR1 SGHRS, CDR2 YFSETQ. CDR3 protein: CASGGMRGGVTDTQYF. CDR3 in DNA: TGCGCCAGCGGCGGAATGCGGGGGGGCGTGACAGATACGCAGTATTTT.

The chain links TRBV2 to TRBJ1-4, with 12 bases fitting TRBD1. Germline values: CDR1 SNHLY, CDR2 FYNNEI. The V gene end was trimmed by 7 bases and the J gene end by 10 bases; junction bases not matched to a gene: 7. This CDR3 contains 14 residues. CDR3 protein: CASNRDRGRVKLFF. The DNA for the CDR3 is TGTGCCAGCAATCGGGACAGGGGGCGAGTAAAACTGTTTTTT. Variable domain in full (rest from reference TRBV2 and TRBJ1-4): EPEVTQTPSHQVTQMGQEVILRCVPISNHLYFYWYRQILGQKVEFLVSFYNNEISEKSEIFDDQFSVERPDGSNFTLKIRSTKLEDSAMYFCASNRDRGRVKLFFGSGTQLSVL.

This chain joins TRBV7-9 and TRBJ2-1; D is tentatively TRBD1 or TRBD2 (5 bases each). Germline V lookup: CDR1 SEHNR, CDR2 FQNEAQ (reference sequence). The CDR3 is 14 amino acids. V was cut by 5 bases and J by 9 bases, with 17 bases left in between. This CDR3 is CASSQGVGLSEQFF. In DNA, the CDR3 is TGTGCCAGCAGCCAGGGAGTGGGGCTTAGTGAGCAGTTCTTC. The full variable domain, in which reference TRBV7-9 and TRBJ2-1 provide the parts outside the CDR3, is DTGVSQNPRHKITKRGQNVTFRCDPISEHNRLYWYRQTLGQGPEFLTYFQNEAQLEKSRLLSDRFSAERPKGSFSTLEIQRTEQGDSAMYLCASSQGVGLSEQFFGPGTRLTVL.

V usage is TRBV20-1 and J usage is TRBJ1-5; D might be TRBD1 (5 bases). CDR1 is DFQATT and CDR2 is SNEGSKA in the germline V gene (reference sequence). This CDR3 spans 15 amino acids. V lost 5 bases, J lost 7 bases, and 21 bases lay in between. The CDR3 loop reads CSAHPTARVGQPQHF. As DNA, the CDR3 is TGCAGTGCTCATCCGACAGCGCGGGTAGGCCAGCCCCAGCATTTT.

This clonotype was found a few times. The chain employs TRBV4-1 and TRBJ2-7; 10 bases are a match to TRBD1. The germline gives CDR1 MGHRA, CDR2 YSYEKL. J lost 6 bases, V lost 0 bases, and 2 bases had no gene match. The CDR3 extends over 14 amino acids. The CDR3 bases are TGCGCCAGCAGCCAAGATGGACAGGGGGGCGAGCAGTACGTC. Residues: CASSQDGQGGEQYV.

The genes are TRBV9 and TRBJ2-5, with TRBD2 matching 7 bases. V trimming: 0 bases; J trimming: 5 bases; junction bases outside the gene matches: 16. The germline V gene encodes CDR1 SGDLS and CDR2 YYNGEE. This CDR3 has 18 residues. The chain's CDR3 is CASSVGVGAGPSGETQYF. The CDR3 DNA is TGTGCCAGCAGCGTAGGTGTGGGAGCGGGGCCTAGTGGGGAGACCCAGTACTTC. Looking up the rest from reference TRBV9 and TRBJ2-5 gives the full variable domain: DSGVTQTPKHLITATGQRVTLRCSPRSGDLSVYWYQQSLDQGLQFLIQYYNGEERAKGNILERFSAQQFPDLHSELNLSSLELGDSALYFCASSVGVGAGPSGETQYFGPGTRLLVL.

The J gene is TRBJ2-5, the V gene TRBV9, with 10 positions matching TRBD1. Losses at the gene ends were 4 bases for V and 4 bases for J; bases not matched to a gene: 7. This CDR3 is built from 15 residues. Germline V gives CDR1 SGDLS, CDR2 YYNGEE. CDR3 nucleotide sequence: TGTGCCAGCAGCACCGACAGGGGGCTTGGAGAGACCCAGTACTTC. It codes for CASSTDRGLGETQYF.

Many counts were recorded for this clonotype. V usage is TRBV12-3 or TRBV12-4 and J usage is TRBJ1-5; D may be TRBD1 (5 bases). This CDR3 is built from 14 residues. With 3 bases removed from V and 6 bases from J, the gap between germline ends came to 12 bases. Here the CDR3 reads CASSFRTGGQPQHF. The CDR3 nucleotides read TGTGCCAGCAGTTTTCGTACTGGGGGTCAGCCCCAGCATTTT.

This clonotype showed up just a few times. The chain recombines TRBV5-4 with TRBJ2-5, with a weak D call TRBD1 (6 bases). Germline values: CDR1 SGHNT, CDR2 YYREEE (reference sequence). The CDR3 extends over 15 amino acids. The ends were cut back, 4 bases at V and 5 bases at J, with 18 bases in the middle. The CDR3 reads CASSPRLGGEETQYF. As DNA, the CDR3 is TGTGCCAGCAGCCCCCGGCTAGGGGGAGAGGAGACCCAGTACTTC. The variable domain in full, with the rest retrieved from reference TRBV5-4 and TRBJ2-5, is ETGVTQSPTHLIKTRGQQVTLRCSSQSGHNTVSWYQQALGQGPQFIFQYYREEENGRGNFPPRFSGLQFPNYSSELNVNALELDDSALYLCASSPRLGGEETQYFGPGTRLLVL.

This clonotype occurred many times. The CDR3 DNA follows: TGTGCCAGCAGTGCCCCTGGGACAAAGGGAGATACGCAGTATTTT. Translation gives CASSAPGTKGDTQYF. The chain employs TRBV12-3 or TRBV12-4 and TRBJ2-3, with TRBD1 as a possible D gene (6 bases). V was pared by 5 bases and J by 5 bases, with 17 bases between. This CDR3 has 15 amino acids.

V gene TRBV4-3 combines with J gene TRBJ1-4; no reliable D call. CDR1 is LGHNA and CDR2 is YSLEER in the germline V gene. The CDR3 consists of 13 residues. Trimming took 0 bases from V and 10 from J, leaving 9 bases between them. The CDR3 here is CASSQETGRKLFF. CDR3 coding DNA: TGCGCCAGCAGCCAAGAGACCGGGAGAAAACTGTTTTTT.

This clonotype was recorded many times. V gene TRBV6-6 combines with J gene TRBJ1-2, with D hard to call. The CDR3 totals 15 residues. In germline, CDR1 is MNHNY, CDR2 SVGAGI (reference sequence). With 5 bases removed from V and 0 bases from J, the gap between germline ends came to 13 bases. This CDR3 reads CASSLGSGTNYGYTF. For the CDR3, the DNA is TGTGCCAGCAGTCTCGGCTCGGGCACTAACTATGGCTACACCTTC.

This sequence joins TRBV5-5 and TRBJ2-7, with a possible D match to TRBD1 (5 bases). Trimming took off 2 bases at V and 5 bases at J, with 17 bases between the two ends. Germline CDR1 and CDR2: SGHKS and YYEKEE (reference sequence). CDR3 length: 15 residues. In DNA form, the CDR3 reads TGTGCCAGCAGCTTCTCTACAGGCCTCTTCAACGAGCAGTACTTC. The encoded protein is CASSFSTGLFNEQYF.

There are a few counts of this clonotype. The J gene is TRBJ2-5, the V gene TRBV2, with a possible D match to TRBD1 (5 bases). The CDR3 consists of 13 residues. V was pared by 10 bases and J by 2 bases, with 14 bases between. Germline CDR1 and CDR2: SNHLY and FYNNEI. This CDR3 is CATRATEQETQYF. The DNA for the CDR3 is TGTGCCACCCGGGCGACAGAACAAGAGACCCAGTACTTC.

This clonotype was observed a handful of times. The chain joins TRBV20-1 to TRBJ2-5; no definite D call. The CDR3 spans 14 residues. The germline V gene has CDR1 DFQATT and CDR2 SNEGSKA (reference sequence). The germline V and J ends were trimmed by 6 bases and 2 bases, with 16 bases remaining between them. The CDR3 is CSAADGYSQETQYF. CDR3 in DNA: TGCAGTGCGGCGGACGGCTATAGTCAAGAGACCCAGTACTTC.

This CDR3 is CASSPRTGVSEQYV. The CDR3 region has the DNA TGTGCCAGCTCTCCTAGGACAGGGGTAAGCGAGCAGTACGTC. The rearrangement links TRBV18 to TRBJ2-7; 9 bases align to TRBD1. Germline trimming cut 6 bases from V and 6 bases from J; bases unmatched to any gene: 9. CDR1 KGHSH and CDR2 LQKENI come from the germline V gene. CDR3 length equals 14 residues.

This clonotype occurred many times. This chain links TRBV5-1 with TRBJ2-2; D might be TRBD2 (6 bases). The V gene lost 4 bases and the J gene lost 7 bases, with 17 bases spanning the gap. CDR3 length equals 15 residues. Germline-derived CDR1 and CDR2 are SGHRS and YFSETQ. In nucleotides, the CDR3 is TGCGCCAGCAGCCTTTACGGGGGATCGATCGGGGAGCTGTTTTTT. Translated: CASSLYGGSIGELFF.

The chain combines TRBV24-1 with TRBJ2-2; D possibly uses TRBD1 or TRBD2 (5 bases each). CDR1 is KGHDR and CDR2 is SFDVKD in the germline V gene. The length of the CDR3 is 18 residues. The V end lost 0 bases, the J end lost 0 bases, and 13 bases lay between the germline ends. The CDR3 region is CATSDLGTLPANTGELFF. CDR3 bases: TGTGCCACCAGTGATTTGGGGACCCTCCCTGCGAACACCGGGGAGCTGTTTTTT.

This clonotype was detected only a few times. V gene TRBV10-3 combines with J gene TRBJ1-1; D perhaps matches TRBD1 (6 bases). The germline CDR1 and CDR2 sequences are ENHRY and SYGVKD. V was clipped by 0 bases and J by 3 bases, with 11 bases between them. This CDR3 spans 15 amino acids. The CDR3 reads CAISESRGRDTEAFF. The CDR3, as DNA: TGTGCCATCAGTGAGTCCAGGGGACGAGACACTGAAGCTTTCTTT.

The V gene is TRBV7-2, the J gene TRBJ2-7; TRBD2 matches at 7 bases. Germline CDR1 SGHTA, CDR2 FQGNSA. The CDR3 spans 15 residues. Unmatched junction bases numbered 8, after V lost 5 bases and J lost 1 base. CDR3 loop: CASSGRVSPSYEQYF. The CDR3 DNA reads TGTGCCAGCAGCGGGAGGGTCTCCCCTTCCTACGAGCAGTACTTC.

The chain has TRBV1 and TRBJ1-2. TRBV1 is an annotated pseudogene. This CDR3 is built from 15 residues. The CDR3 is CTSSQDRQRNYGYTF. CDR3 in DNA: TGCACCAGCAGCCAAGATCGCCAGCGCAACTATGGCTACACCTTC.